The TCR beta chain described here comes from a study of blood T cell repertoires in COVID-19. At the level of the study: Nucleic acid was either cDNA or gDNA, and it came from T cells, B-cell-depleted T cells, or PBMCs.

The CDR3 spans 18 residues. The V segment lost 5 bases and the J segment 1 base; nucleotides outside the gene matches: 13. Germline lookup yields CDR1 SEHNR and CDR2 FQNEAQ (reference sequence). Data came from immunoSEQ multiplex PCR; TCRdb stores just in-frame clones and leaves some out. The sample lists some 250,000 clones, around four fifths occurring once. The chain uses TRBV7-9 and TRBJ2-7; 11 bases map to TRBD2. Specimen: peripheral blood. The TCR comes from an elderly man with acute or convalescent COVID-19. DNA for the CDR3: TGTGCCAGCAGCCAGATCTTCGGGACTAGCGGAGGTTCCTACGAGCAGTACTTC. It yields the protein CASSQIFGTSGGSYEQYF.